Shown below are 15 T cell receptor beta chains from a single sample sequenced in a study of long-term antiretroviral therapy in people with HIV. The assay used was immunoSEQ (version v3.0), run at survey level. TCRdb's table, derived via immunoSEQ multiplex PCR, lists solely in-frame clones and lacks some. The table lists around 30,000 clones, 95% of them singletons. The source material was unsorted PBMCs, sampled 5.3 years after starting antiretroviral therapy. Receptors were obtained from a young man with HIV.

The chain has TRBV11-2 and TRBJ1-3, with D possibly being TRBD1 (6 bases). V was trimmed by 2 bases and J by 4 bases, leaving 15 bases between them. The CDR3 spans 16 residues. Looked up from germline, CDR1 is SGHAT and CDR2 is FQNNGV. The CDR3 sequence is CASSLMGQGLGNTIYF. In DNA, the CDR3 is TGTGCCAGCAGCTTAATGGGGCAGGGGCTCGGAAACACCATATATTTT.

The chain links TRBV27 to TRBJ2-1, with 7 bases aligning to TRBD2. The germline gives CDR1 MNHEY, CDR2 SMNVEV (reference sequence). The length of the CDR3 is 16 residues. V was pared by 8 bases and J by 0 bases, with 10 bases of the junction left unmatched. The CDR3 DNA sequence: TGTGCCAGCGCTTTCGACGGGACTACCTCCTACAATGAGCAGTTCTTC. This encodes CASAFDGTTSYNEQFF.

The chain is built from TRBV7-2 and TRBJ1-4, with a tentative D call TRBD1 (5 bases). The CDR3 consists of 16 residues. CDR1 is SGHTA and CDR2 is FQGNSA in the germline V gene. V lost 2 bases and J 7 bases, leaving 17 bases between the germline ends. The chain's CDR3 is CASSLSARDSVEKLFF. DNA for the CDR3: TGTGCCAGCAGCTTATCAGCCCGGGACTCGGTTGAAAAACTGTTTTTT. Variable domain in full (rest from reference TRBV7-2 and TRBJ1-4): GAGVSQSPSNKVTEKGKDVELRCDPISGHTALYWYRQSLGQGLEFLIYFQGNSAPDKSGLPSDRFSAERTGGSVSTLTIQRTQQEDSAVYLCASSLSARDSVEKLFFGSGTQLSVL.

DNA of the CDR3: TGTGCCAGCAGCTTAGTAGGGGGAACCGGGGAGCTGTTTTTT. Amino acids: CASSLVGGTGELFF. The chain carries TRBV7-2 and TRBJ2-2; tentative D call: TRBD1 (6 bases). V lost 1 base, J lost 5 bases, and 8 bases lay in between. The CDR3 is 14 residues long. CDR1 SGHTA and CDR2 FQGNSA come from the germline V gene.

The chain uses TRBV15 and TRBJ1-2, with no clear D. The ends were cut back, 0 bases at V and 6 bases at J, with 14 bases in the middle. This CDR3 contains 15 residues. The germline CDR1 and CDR2 sequences are LNHNV and YYDKDF (reference sequence). CDR3 sequence: CATSRDEVGSDGYTF. CDR3 DNA: TGTGCCACCAGCAGAGATGAAGTCGGCAGCGATGGCTACACCTTC.

CDR3: CASSLAPGQDHTGELFF. Written as DNA, the CDR3 is TGTGCCAGCAGTTTAGCACCGGGACAGGATCACACCGGGGAGCTGTTTTTT. The rearrangement links TRBV27 to TRBJ2-2, with TRBD1 matching over 8 bases. Trimming at V came to 2 bases and at J to 3 bases, leaving 8 bases not matched to a gene. The CDR3 loop spans 17 amino acids. CDR1 MNHEY and CDR2 SMNVEV come from the germline V gene (reference sequence).

The chain couples TRBV10-3 to TRBJ2-6; D gene unclear. Trimming took off 3 bases at V and 2 bases at J, with 8 bases between the two ends. From germline, CDR1 is ENHRY and CDR2 SYGVKD. The CDR3 has 15 amino acids. CDR3 bases: TGTGCCATCAGTGAAGACGCCACTGGGGCCAACGTCCTGACTTTC. Translated: CAISEDATGANVLTF.

The rearrangement joins TRBV6-5 to TRBJ2-5; 12 bases are a match to TRBD2. Germline CDR1 is MNHEY and CDR2 is SVGAGI. CDR3 length: 15 residues. The junction had 6 bases not matched to a gene; V was cut back by 6 bases and J by 4 bases. The CDR3 DNA sequence: TGTGCCAGCAGGCAGACTAGCGGGAGTATAGAGACCCAGTACTTC. This gives the protein CASRQTSGSIETQYF.

The J gene is TRBJ1-4, the V gene TRBV2, with 9 nucleotides matching TRBD1. Germline trimming cut 1 base from V and 6 bases from J; bases unmatched to any gene: 0. Germline-derived CDR1 and CDR2 are SNHLY and FYNNEI. There are 14 residues in the CDR3. CDR3 protein: CASSEGTGDEKLFF. In DNA, the CDR3 is TGTGCCAGCAGTGAAGGGACAGGGGATGAAAAACTGTTTTTT.

This clone was found once. This chain joins TRBV6-5 and TRBJ1-5, with unresolved D. The CDR3 covers 14 residues. V lost 6 bases and J lost 5, with 14 bases in between. CDR1 and CDR2 from the germline V gene are MNHEY and SVGAGI. The CDR3 is CASSPARDHQPQHF. The CDR3 nucleotides read TGTGCCAGCAGCCCGGCTCGAGACCATCAGCCCCAGCATTTT.

The chain is built from TRBV6-1 and TRBJ1-6; TRBD1 aligns across 7 bases. Trimming removed 1 base from V and 3 bases from J; junction bases left unmatched: 6. CDR3 length: 17 amino acids. Germline V gene sequence: CDR1 MNHNS, CDR2 SASEGT. The CDR3 protein is CASSEEGRQGYNSPLHF. The CDR3 region has the DNA TGTGCCAGCAGTGAAGAGGGGAGACAGGGCTATAATTCACCCCTCCACTTT.

V is TRBV4-3 and J is TRBJ2-7; D may be TRBD2 (6 bases). In germline, CDR1 is LGHNA, CDR2 YSLEER. The CDR3 has 21 amino acids. Trimming took 4 bases from V and 4 from J, leaving 35 bases between them. This CDR3 reads CASSLGAGQPAFGTSPYEQYF. DNA for the CDR3: TGCGCCAGCAGCCTAGGGGCCGGACAACCTGCCTTCGGGACTTCACCTTACGAGCAGTACTTC.

This clone was seen only once. This chain links TRBV2 with TRBJ2-5; 7 bases agree with TRBD2. CDR1 and CDR2 from the germline V gene are SNHLY and FYNNEI. The CDR3 totals 14 residues. J was trimmed by 10 bases and V by 7 bases; bases with no gene match: 15. CDR3 region: CASNQGTTARDQYF. The CDR3 DNA is TGTGCCAGCAACCAAGGGACTACCGCAAGGGACCAGTACTTC.

The rearrangement uses TRBV4-1 and TRBJ2-5; D gene unclear. V gave up 4 bases and J gave up 1 base, with 13 bases separating them. The CDR3 is 15 residues long. Germline V gene sequence: CDR1 MGHRA, CDR2 YSYEKL. The CDR3 DNA follows: TGCGCCAGCAGCCGCGAGCAGAGACTCCAAGAGACCCAGTACTTC. It is translated as CASSREQRLQETQYF.

This rearrangement joins TRBV7-9 to TRBJ2-2, with D possibly TRBD1 on 5 matching bases. V was shortened by 3 bases and J by 5 bases, with 16 bases between the two germline ends. Germline V gene data show CDR1 as SEHNR and CDR2 as FQNEAQ (reference sequence). There are 16 residues in the CDR3. CDR3 DNA: TGTGCCAGCAGCTTCGGTGGTAGGGGTCCTACCGGGGAGCTGTTTTTT. Its protein is CASSFGGRGPTGELFF. Drawing the rest from reference TRBV7-9 and TRBJ2-2, the complete variable domain is DTGVSQNPRHKITKRGQNVTFRCDPISEHNRLYWYRQTLGQGPEFLTYFQNEAQLEKSRLLSDRFSAERPKGSFSTLEIQRTEQGDSAMYLCASSFGGRGPTGELFFGEGSRLTVL.